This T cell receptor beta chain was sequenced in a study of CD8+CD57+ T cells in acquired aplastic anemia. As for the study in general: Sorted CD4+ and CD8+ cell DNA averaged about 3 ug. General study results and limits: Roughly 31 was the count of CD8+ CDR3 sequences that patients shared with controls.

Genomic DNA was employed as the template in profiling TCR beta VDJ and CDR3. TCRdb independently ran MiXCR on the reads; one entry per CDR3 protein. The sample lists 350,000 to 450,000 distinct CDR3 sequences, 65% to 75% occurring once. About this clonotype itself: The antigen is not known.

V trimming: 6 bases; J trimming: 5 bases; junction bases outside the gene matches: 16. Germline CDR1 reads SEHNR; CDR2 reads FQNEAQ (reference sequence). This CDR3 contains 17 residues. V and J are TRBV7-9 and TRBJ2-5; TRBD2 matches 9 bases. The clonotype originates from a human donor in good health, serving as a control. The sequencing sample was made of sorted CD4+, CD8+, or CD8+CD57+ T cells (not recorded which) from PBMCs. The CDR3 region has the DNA TGTGCCAGCAGTAGGGACACCAGCCGCGGGGGGGTTGAGACCCAGTACTTC. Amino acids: CASSRDTSRGGVETQYF.